This T cell receptor (beta chain) emerged from a study of Graves' ophthalmopathy and Graves' hyperthyroidism. Regarding the study as a whole: Most thyroid clonotypes with frequency above 0.001 were detected in blood too.

Trimming removed 6 bases from V and 2 bases from J, with 20 bases in between. The CDR3 has 17 amino acids. CDR1 SEHNR and CDR2 FQNEAQ come from the germline V gene (reference sequence). This clonotype came up a few times. Its target is unknown. RNA served as the template for amplifying TCR beta CDR3 regions. HTBI primers were employed in first-round RT-PCR, then a second-round multiplex PCR followed. TCRdb recomputed calls from the multiplex PCR reads with MiXCR, one row per CDR3 protein. Altogether hundreds of thousands of distinct CDR3 sequences are present, around 40% being singletons, with the ten largest covering 40% to 45%.

Material for sequencing was peripheral blood. The receptor's source is an adult man with Graves' ophthalmopathy. V usage is TRBV7-9 and J usage is TRBJ1-3; unclear D gene. For the CDR3, the DNA is TGTGCCAGCAGTTTTGTCCAACGGAGGTTCGCTGGAAACACCATATATTTT. Translation: CASSFVQRRFAGNTIYF. Drawing the rest from reference TRBV7-9 and TRBJ1-3, the complete variable domain is DTGVSQNPRHKITKRGQNVTFRCDPISEHNRLYWYRQTLGQGPEFLTYFQNEAQLEKSRLLSDRFSAERPKGSFSTLEIQRTEQGDSAMYLCASSFVQRRFAGNTIYFGEGSWLTVV.